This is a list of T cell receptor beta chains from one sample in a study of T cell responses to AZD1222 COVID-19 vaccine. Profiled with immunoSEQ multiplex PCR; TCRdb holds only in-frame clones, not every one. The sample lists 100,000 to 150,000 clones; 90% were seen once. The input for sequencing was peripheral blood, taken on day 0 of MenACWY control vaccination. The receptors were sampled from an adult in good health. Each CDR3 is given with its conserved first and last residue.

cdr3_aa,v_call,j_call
CASSVLGTGVAGELFF,TRBV9,TRBJ2-2
CASSPGGRFNSPLHF,TRBV5-5,TRBJ1-6
CASSIDAGNTIYF,TRBV19,TRBJ1-3
CAWMGHDYEQYF,TRBV30,TRBJ2-7
CASSALAIPTDTQYF,TRBV7-2,TRBJ2-3
CASRSVPGELFF,TRBV6-5,TRBJ2-2
CASSKGSGRTNNEQFF,TRBV11-3,TRBJ2-1
CASSYVLAGGSDTQYF,TRBV11-2,TRBJ2-3
CASSTAGGWNQPQHF,TRBV28,TRBJ1-5
CASSAKKGEFATDTQYF,TRBV5-6,TRBJ2-3
CASSLGDALGEQYF,TRBV5-1,TRBJ2-7
CASSFRVAGERYEQYF,TRBV5-6,TRBJ2-7
CSGRKGGDTYEQYF,TRBV29-1,TRBJ2-7
CASSWQTQYF,TRBV27,TRBJ2-5
CASNHGTGGAGYTF,TRBV28,TRBJ1-2
CASSPRPYTSGNTIYF,TRBV7-3,TRBJ1-3
CASSQWDREGEKLFF,TRBV28,TRBJ1-4
CASSPTGRETQYF,TRBV11-2,TRBJ2-5
CASSRLGGDEQFF,TRBV11-2,TRBJ2-1
CASSQEDTGGNTIYF,TRBV4-3,TRBJ1-3
CASSQTSTGELFF,TRBV12-3/TRBV12-4,TRBJ2-2
CASSEYIGGRQYF,TRBV25-1,TRBJ2-3
CASTPGSSYNEQFF,TRBV28,TRBJ2-1
CATSRDREGIVSGNTIYF,TRBV15,TRBJ1-3
CATTSGGRDTQYF,TRBV6-5,TRBJ2-3
CASSMDRRTGELFF,TRBV19,TRBJ2-2
CASSSILTGNSYEQYF,TRBV13,TRBJ2-7
CASSPEGGPTYEQYF,TRBV27,TRBJ2-7
CASRGTVQGNTIYF,TRBV2,TRBJ1-3